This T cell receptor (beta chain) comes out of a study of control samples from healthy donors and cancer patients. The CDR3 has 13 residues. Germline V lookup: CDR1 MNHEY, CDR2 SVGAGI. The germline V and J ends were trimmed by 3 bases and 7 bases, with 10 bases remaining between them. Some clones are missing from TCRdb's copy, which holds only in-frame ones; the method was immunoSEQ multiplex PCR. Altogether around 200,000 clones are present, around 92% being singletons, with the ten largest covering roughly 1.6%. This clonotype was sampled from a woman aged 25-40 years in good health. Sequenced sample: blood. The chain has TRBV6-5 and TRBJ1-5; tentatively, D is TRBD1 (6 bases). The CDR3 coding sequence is TGTGCCAGCAGTTATTTGGGGGGCCAGCCCCAGCATTTT. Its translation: CASSYLGGQPQHF.